This TCR beta chain was found in a study of identical twins' blood T cells. The CDR3 spans 12 residues. The germline CDR1 and CDR2 sequences are DFQATT and SNEGSKA (reference sequence). V shed 5 bases and J 5 bases; nucleotides not matched to a gene: 3. Per the authors' pipeline: Each donor had about 95,000 to nearly 550,000 clonotypes. TCRdb passed the 5' RACE reads through MiXCR, listing each CDR3 protein once. The V and J calls were not made by the authors but by TCRdb's processing. Of roughly 380,000 distinct CDR3 sequences listed, about 28% are singletons. The rearrangement joins TRBV20-1 to TRBJ1-1, with TRBD1 matching over 9 bases. The TCR originated in a woman aged 18-49 years in good health. Material for sequencing was PBMCs. The CDR3 region is CSAPGTGTEAFF. CDR3 nucleotide sequence: TGCAGTGCTCCAGGGACAGGGACTGAAGCTTTCTTT.